Presented here are 10 T cell receptor beta chains from one specimen sequenced in a study of identifying expanded T cells in peripheral blood (dated by TCRdb to between 2017 and 2020). The library came from the immunoSEQ multiplex PCR assay. What TCRdb holds here is the immuneACCESS table cut down to in-frame rearrangements. Part of the clones is not present; checked against another copy, under half of the missing clones reflect an unresolved V gene, and the others are unexplained. The sample has about 100,000 clones on record, approximately 90% of them singletons. Roughly 15% of the sample goes to the ten largest clones. The sample comprised blood. These receptors all come from a person aged 18 to 75 in good health.

This chain links TRBV30 with TRBJ2-1; TRBD1 matches 7 bases. The V and J ends lost 4 bases and 6 bases, in that order; junction bases with no gene match: 6. Per germline, CDR1 GTSNPN and CDR2 SVGIG (reference sequence). The CDR3 extends over 13 amino acids. CDR3 in amino acids: CAWTLPGGNEQFF. The CDR3 region has the DNA TGTGCCTGGACCCTCCCAGGGGGCAATGAGCAGTTCTTC.

Only one count was recorded for this clone. The V gene is TRBV5-1, the J gene TRBJ2-7; no clear D. Trimming took 2 bases from V and 5 from J, leaving 8 bases between them. The CDR3 length is 12 residues. In germline, CDR1 is SGHRS, CDR2 YFSETQ. The CDR3 DNA reads as TGCGCCAGCAGCTTTTTCGGTAACGAGCAGTACTTC. Its translation: CASSFFGNEQYF.

The J gene is TRBJ2-3, the V gene TRBV5-1, with D tentatively TRBD1 (6 bases). The CDR3 extends over 15 amino acids. Trimming cost V 3 bases and J 3 bases, with 14 bases left between them. The germline gives CDR1 SGHRS, CDR2 YFSETQ. This CDR3 is CASSYLDRPTDTQYF. For the CDR3, the DNA is TGCGCCAGCAGCTACCTTGACAGGCCGACAGATACGCAGTATTTT.

The CDR3 DNA reads as TGTGCCTGGAGTGTACCTGGGGCGCGGGTCCCCACTGAAGCTTTCTTT. Its translation is CAWSVPGARVPTEAFF. The rearrangement uses TRBV30 and TRBJ1-1; D perhaps matches TRBD1 (5 bases). Trimming shortened V by 0 bases and J by 4 bases, and 18 bases separated the two germline ends. CDR1 is GTSNPN and CDR2 is SVGIG in the germline V gene (reference sequence). The CDR3 runs 16 residues.

The gene calls are TRBV7-2 and TRBJ1-1; D gene ambiguous. V lost 5 bases to trimming and J lost 1 base, with 14 bases between them. Germline values: CDR1 SGHTA, CDR2 FQGNSA. The CDR3 is 15 amino acids. Here the CDR3 DNA reads TGTGCCAGCAGCCTCCGGTACAGAAAGAACACTGAAGCTTTCTTT. Its translation is CASSLRYRKNTEAFF.

The chain uses TRBV11-2 and TRBJ2-3; D uncertain. The CDR3 sequence is 14 residues long. CDR1 is SGHAT and CDR2 is FQNNGV in the germline V gene. The V end lost 7 bases, the J end lost 4 bases, and 15 bases lay between the germline ends. The DNA for the CDR3 is TGTGCCAGCACCCCTAGAGCAGGCGCAGATACGCAGTATTTT. It codes for CASTPRAGADTQYF.

This clone was seen more than once but under ten times. The chain uses TRBV6-6 and TRBJ2-7; the D is unclear. Deletions cut 2 bases from V and 3 bases from J, with 5 bases between. Germline V lookup: CDR1 MNHNY, CDR2 SVGAGI (reference sequence). The CDR3 loop spans 12 amino acids. The CDR3 DNA is TGTGCCAGCAGTTACGAGTTCTACGAGCAGTACTTC. It specifies CASSYEFYEQYF.

V is TRBV30 and J is TRBJ2-7; D may be TRBD1 (6 bases). The length of the CDR3 is 13 residues. Trimming left V 2 bases short and J 6 bases short, with 14 bases between. The germline V gene encodes CDR1 GTSNPN and CDR2 SVGIG (reference sequence). The CDR3 here is CAWSITRGSEQYF. The CDR3 DNA reads as TGTGCCTGGAGTATCACTAGGGGGTCCGAGCAGTACTTC.

The V gene is TRBV19, the J gene TRBJ1-5, with D possibly being TRBD1 (5 bases). The length of the CDR3 is 16 residues. V lost 0 bases and J 6 bases, leaving 15 bases between the germline ends. From germline, CDR1 is LNHDA and CDR2 SQIVND (reference sequence). The CDR3 region has the DNA TGTGCCAGTAGTATAGATCTTTGGGTTAGGGGTCAGCCCCAGCATTTT. The encoded protein is CASSIDLWVRGQPQHF.

Of note for this clone: The same CDR3 arises from other DNA sequences in this sample as well. The chain links TRBV4-3 to TRBJ2-5; D gene unclear. Germline V gene lookup returns CDR1 LGHNA and CDR2 YSLEER. The CDR3 loop spans 13 amino acids. V dropped 0 bases and J dropped 5 bases, with 7 bases sitting between them. The CDR3 loop reads CASSQDRRETQYF. As DNA, the CDR3 is TGCGCCAGCAGCCAAGATCGTAGGGAGACCCAGTACTTC.